A single sample gave rise to the 30 T cell receptor beta chains below, sequenced in a study of regulatory T cells in long-lasting Graves disease. Noted time point: newly diagnosed GD, antithyroid drugs for less than 3 months. Extracted PBMC RNA gave rise to the TCR library. Library construction for TCR beta used iRepertoire HTBI primers and Arm-PCR of CDR3 regions. TCRdb re-derived calls from the multiplex PCR reads in MiXCR, one entry per CDR3 protein. The sample contains approximately 440,000 distinct CDR3 sequences, roughly 16% of which appear only once. These data were also filed under a second study, of T cells in Graves' hyperthyroidism and ophthalmopathy.

This sample comprised peripheral blood mononuclear cells (PBMCs), obtained at new diagnosis, from a patient treated with antithyroid drugs. All receptors derive from a man aged 40-49 years with Graves disease.

This clonotype has ten or more counts. The chain carries TRBV5-8 and TRBJ2-1, with 12 bases identical to TRBD2. V lost 4 bases to trimming and J lost 3 bases; unmatched junction nucleotides: 5. The germline V gene has CDR1 SGHTS and CDR2 YDEGEE. This CDR3 is 16 amino acids long. Here the CDR3 reads CASSNPTSGSYNEQFF. The DNA of the CDR3 is TGTGCCAGCAGCAACCCGACTAGCGGGAGCTACAATGAGCAGTTCTTC.

There are many counts of this clonotype. V gene TRBV20-1 combines with J gene TRBJ2-1; the D gene is possibly TRBD1 (5 bases). The V gene's germline CDR1 is DFQATT and CDR2 SNEGSKA (reference sequence). This CDR3 has 12 amino acids. Trimming left V 2 bases short and J 7 bases short, with 9 bases between. CDR3 coding DNA: TGCAGTGCTAGAAAGACAGAGAATGAGCAGTTCTTC. Residues: CSARKTENEQFF.

This clonotype was seen ten or more times. This chain joins TRBV7-3 and TRBJ2-1; possibly TRBD2 for D (6 bases). V was cut by 1 base and J by 6 bases, with 13 bases left in between. CDR3 length equals 15 residues. CDR1 and CDR2 from the germline V gene are SGHTA and FQGTGA. The CDR3 region is CASSLNQGLINEQFF. For the CDR3, the DNA is TGTGCCAGCAGCTTAAATCAGGGACTGATCAATGAGCAGTTCTTC.

Notes on this clonotype: Possible read error: a much larger clone is one base away. The rearrangement joins TRBV6-4 to TRBJ1-1; D uncertain. CDR1 MRHNA and CDR2 SNTAGT come from the germline V gene. The CDR3 sequence is 15 residues long. CDR3 nucleotide sequence: TGTGCCAGCAGTGACGCGGCACAAGCGAACACTGAAACTTTCTTT. Translating gives CASSDAAQANTETFF.

Concerning this clonotype: This may come from a read error, since a much larger clone is one base off. V usage is TRBV28 and J usage is TRBJ2-7; 10 nucleotides agree with TRBD1. This CDR3 is built from 16 residues. CDR1 is MDHEN and CDR2 is SYDVKM in the germline V gene. V gave up 0 bases and J gave up 6 bases; unmatched junction bases: 8. This chain's CDR3 is CASSLWGGQGIPEQYF. The CDR3 DNA reads TGTGCCAGCAGTTTATGGGGGGGACAGGGGATTCCCGAGCAGTACTTC.

This clonotype has only a few counts. The rearrangement links TRBV7-9 to TRBJ2-2; 7 bases fit TRBD1. This CDR3 has 17 amino acids. Losses at the gene ends were 5 bases for V and 4 bases for J; bases not matched to a gene: 13. From germline, CDR1 is SEHNR and CDR2 FQNEAQ (reference sequence). The CDR3 DNA sequence: TGTGCCAGCAGCCCCTCCCCCGGGACAGCGTCCACCGGGGAGCTGTTTTTT. It specifies CASSPSPGTASTGELFF.

This chain links TRBV7-2 with TRBJ2-5, with D hard to call. Germline V gene data show CDR1 as SGHTA and CDR2 as FQGNSA. The CDR3 spans 14 residues. Trimming left V 4 bases short and J 5 bases short, with 14 bases between. The CDR3 DNA follows: TGTGCCAGCAGCTACGGCCCCAGCCACGAGACCCAGTACTTC. Translation gives CASSYGPSHETQYF. The complete variable domain, with remaining parts taken from reference TRBV7-2 and TRBJ2-5, reads GAGVSQSPSNKVTEKGKDVELRCDPISGHTALYWYRQSLGQGLEFLIYFQGNSAPDKSGLPSDRFSAERTGGSVSTLTIQRTQQEDSAVYLCASSYGPSHETQYFGPGTRLLVL.

This clonotype was seen many times. The chain couples TRBV12-3 or TRBV12-4 to TRBJ2-4; D is unresolved. The CDR3 has 14 residues. Trimming removed 2 bases from V and 5 bases from J, with 10 bases in between. CDR3 residues: CASSLRSSENIQYF. CDR3 coding DNA: TGTGCCAGCAGTTTAAGGAGTTCAGAAAACATTCAGTACTTC.

This clonotype came up many times. The chain carries TRBV28 and TRBJ2-5, with a tentative D call TRBD2 (6 bases). The CDR3 consists of 14 residues. Germline V gene data show CDR1 as MDHEN and CDR2 as SYDVKM. Trimming took 2 bases from V and 5 from J, leaving 12 bases between them. CDR3 sequence reads: CASSLGGDVETQYF. In DNA form, the CDR3 reads TGTGCCAGCAGTTTAGGCGGGGACGTGGAGACCCAGTACTTC.

This clonotype was seen many times. The chain carries TRBV27 and TRBJ2-1, with TRBD2 matching over 13 bases. This CDR3 region has 14 residues. Unmatched junction bases numbered 3, after V lost 6 bases and J lost 7 bases. CDR1 and CDR2 from the germline V gene are MNHEY and SMNVEV (reference sequence). CDR3 nucleotides: TGTGCCAGCAGGGGACTAGCGGGAACGAATGAGCAGTTCTTC. The encoded protein is CASRGLAGTNEQFF.

This clonotype has only a few counts. The junction and the germline gene differ at one end; a read error may be behind it. The V and J genes are TRBV24-1 and TRBJ1-2; TRBD1 agrees at 7 bases. CDR3 length equals 15 residues. Germline V CDR1 and CDR2: KGHDR, SFDVKD. The CDR3 sequence: CAASDSTGWSSGYTF. The CDR3 DNA is TGTGCCGCCAGTGATTCGACAGGGTGGTCGTCTGGCTACACCTTC.

This clonotype was seen only a few times. The genes are TRBV19 and TRBJ1-5, with 9 bases aligning to TRBD1. Germline V gives CDR1 LNHDA, CDR2 SQIVND (reference sequence). The trim removed 4 bases at V and 1 base at J, leaving 5 bases unmatched. The CDR3 totals 16 residues. The CDR3 DNA reads TGTGCCAGTAGTAGCCTGGGACAGGGCAGCAATCAGCCCCAGCATTTT. The encoded protein is CASSSLGQGSNQPQHF.

In this sample, this clonotype turned up a few times. V gene TRBV7-2 combines with J gene TRBJ1-1; D ambiguous. Germline CDR1 reads SGHTA; CDR2 reads FQGNSA. V dropped 2 bases and J dropped 7 bases, with 11 bases sitting between them. CDR3 length: 13 amino acids. This chain's CDR3 is CASSLKGFGEAFF. DNA for the CDR3: TGTGCCAGCAGCTTAAAGGGATTCGGTGAAGCTTTCTTT.

This clonotype showed up many times. The gene calls are TRBV28 and TRBJ2-7; 8 bases are shared with TRBD1. The ends lost 7 bases at V and 1 base at J; junction bases unmatched: 3. CDR3 length: 13 amino acids. Per the germline V gene, CDR1 is MDHEN and CDR2 is SYDVKM. This chain's CDR3 is CASTTGGSYEQYF. CDR3 DNA sequence: TGTGCCAGCACAACAGGGGGGTCCTACGAGCAGTACTTC.

This chain links TRBV18 with TRBJ2-1, with 14 bases fitting TRBD2. This CDR3 has 16 amino acids. Trimming removed 3 bases from V and 7 bases from J; junction bases left unmatched: 5. Per the germline V gene, CDR1 is KGHSH and CDR2 is LQKENI. CDR3 protein: CASSPPGLAGANEQFF. The CDR3 DNA is TGTGCCAGCTCACCGCCGGGACTAGCGGGAGCGAATGAGCAGTTCTTC.

The chain employs TRBV20-1 and TRBJ2-7; maybe TRBD2 (6 bases). The CDR3 extends over 17 amino acids. Germline V gene lookup returns CDR1 DFQATT and CDR2 SNEGSKA (reference sequence). Trimming pared 0 bases from V and 4 bases from J, leaving 22 bases between. The CDR3 nucleotides are TGCAGTGCTAGAGAGGCGGGACCGGGACTTGAGAGATACGAGCAGTACTTC. It yields the protein CSAREAGPGLERYEQYF.

The gene calls are TRBV20-1 and TRBJ1-2, with D unclear. Deletions cut 1 base from V and 3 bases from J, with 15 bases between. CDR3 length equals 15 residues. Germline V CDR1 and CDR2: DFQATT, SNEGSKA (reference sequence). CDR3 bases: TGCAGTGCTAGAGCCGCCTCCCCGCCCCACTATGGCTACACCTTC. It yields the protein CSARAASPPHYGYTF.

This clonotype was seen only a few times. This chain joins TRBV19 and TRBJ2-5; TRBD2 aligns across 7 bases. The V segment lost 6 bases and the J segment 2 bases; nucleotides outside the gene matches: 3. Germline assignment: CDR1 LNHDA and CDR2 SQIVND (reference sequence). The CDR3 totals 13 residues. The DNA for the CDR3 is TGTGCCAGTAGAAGGACTAGTCAAGAGACCCAGTACTTC. Protein: CASRRTSQETQYF.

This clonotype was counted a few times. The V gene is TRBV30, the J gene TRBJ2-5; the D is unclear. This CDR3 spans 12 amino acids. Trimming stripped 0 bases from V and 4 bases from J, with 6 bases between. The germline gives CDR1 GTSNPN, CDR2 SVGIG (reference sequence). CDR3 region: CAWSVNGETQYF. DNA of the CDR3: TGTGCCTGGAGTGTAAATGGAGAGACCCAGTACTTC.

This clonotype was seen repeatedly, ten times or more. The junction and the germline gene differ at one end; a read error may be behind it. The DNA for the CDR3 is TGTGCCAGCAGCTTAGTGGCAGATACGCAGTATTTT. Translation gives CASSLVADTQYF. The chain links TRBV5-1 to TRBJ2-3; D call uncertain. CDR1 is SGHRS and CDR2 is YFSETQ in the germline V gene. This CDR3 comprises 12 residues.

The chain joins TRBV10-3 to TRBJ2-7; D is perhaps TRBD2 (5 bases). The CDR3 is 17 amino acids. V lost 2 bases and J lost 4, with 21 bases in between. Germline V gene data show CDR1 as ENHRY and CDR2 as SYGVKD. CDR3 DNA: TGTGCCATCAGTGAGCCCTTCGAGGGCAGGTTCGATTACGAGCAGTACTTC. As protein: CAISEPFEGRFDYEQYF.

This clonotype was recorded at least ten times. The chain recombines TRBV12-3 or TRBV12-4 with TRBJ1-6; D is undetermined. V lost 1 base and J 4 bases, leaving 5 bases between the germline ends. The CDR3 is made up of 14 amino acids. The CDR3 sequence: CASSLGGYNSPLHF. The CDR3 nucleotides are TGTGCCAGCAGTTTAGGTGGATATAATTCACCCCTCCACTTT.

As to this clonotype: A much larger clone lies one base from this, so it may be a read error. The CDR3 loop reads CASSSTLGANTEAFF. CDR3 bases: TGTGCCAGCAGTTCGACTTTAGGGGCGAACACTGAAGCTTTCTTT. V is TRBV6-2 or TRBV6-3 and J is TRBJ1-1; D perhaps matches TRBD1 (5 bases). Per germline, CDR1 MNHEY and CDR2 SVGEGT. V lost 4 bases and J lost 1, with 13 bases in between. The CDR3 is made up of 15 amino acids.

Notes on this clonotype: A single base separates this from a much larger clone, so it may be a read error. The rearrangement links TRBV5-1 to TRBJ2-7, with 8 bases identical to TRBD2. V was clipped by 3 bases and J by 3 bases; unmatched bases: 11. The V gene's germline CDR1 is SGHRS and CDR2 YFSETQ. This CDR3 region has 16 residues. The CDR3 nucleotides read TGCGCCAGCAGCTCGGCCCCGACTAGCGAGCACTACGAGCAGTACTTC. This codes for CASSSAPTSEHYEQYF.

The chain is built from TRBV2 and TRBJ2-1; TRBD1 matches at 10 bases. The germline V gene encodes CDR1 SNHLY and CDR2 FYNNEI. The CDR3 has 15 residues. V lost 9 bases and J lost 6; bases outside the gene matches: 11. CDR3 amino acids: CASSPDRGIINEQFF. For the CDR3, the DNA is TGTGCCAGTTCCCCGGACAGGGGGATTATCAATGAGCAGTTCTTC.

There are many counts of this clonotype. This chain links TRBV6-1 with TRBJ2-7, with 10 nucleotides matching TRBD2. The CDR3 is 17 residues long. Losses at the gene ends were 5 bases for V and 2 bases for J; bases not matched to a gene: 12. Germline V gene lookup returns CDR1 MNHNS and CDR2 SASEGT. The CDR3 reads CASSPPPTSGKAYEQYF. In nucleotides, the CDR3 is TGTGCCAGCAGTCCGCCACCTACTAGCGGGAAGGCCTACGAGCAGTACTTC.

This clonotype appeared many times. The chain joins TRBV5-1 to TRBJ2-2; 16 bases fit TRBD2. The CDR3 has 18 amino acids. From germline, CDR1 is SGHRS and CDR2 YFSETQ. The V segment lost 4 bases and the J segment 2 bases; nucleotides outside the gene matches: 5. The CDR3 DNA is TGCGCCAGCAGCCCGGGACTAGCGGGAGGGCCAAACACCGGGGAGCTGTTTTTT. Translated: CASSPGLAGGPNTGELFF.

This clonotype came up many times. This sequence joins TRBV3-1 and TRBJ1-4, with a weak D call TRBD1 (6 bases). The germline gives CDR1 LGHDT, CDR2 YNNKEL (reference sequence). The CDR3 runs to 14 residues. V was shortened by 3 bases and J by 6 bases, with 11 bases between the two germline ends. Written as DNA, the CDR3 is TGTGCCAGCAGCCAGACAGGCGGGGATGAAAAACTGTTTTTT. Translation gives CASSQTGGDEKLFF.

This clonotype was recorded a few times. The gene calls are TRBV6-2 or TRBV6-3 and TRBJ2-7; D is ambiguous. The germline V gene encodes CDR1 MNHEY and CDR2 SVGEGT. The CDR3 length is 14 residues. The V end lost 5 bases, the J end lost 3 bases, and 14 bases lay between the germline ends. The CDR3 sequence is CASSEPARGYEQYF. CDR3 sequence (DNA): TGTGCCAGCAGTGAACCGGCCCGCGGCTACGAGCAGTACTTC.

There are many counts of this clonotype. V gene TRBV9 combines with J gene TRBJ2-7; D is unclear. This CDR3 spans 12 amino acids. V lost 1 base, J lost 3 bases, and 5 bases lay in between. The germline V gene has CDR1 SGDLS and CDR2 YYNGEE. The CDR3 spells CASSVKGYEQYF. The CDR3 DNA follows: TGTGCCAGCAGCGTAAAGGGCTACGAGCAGTACTTC. Drawing the rest from reference TRBV9 and TRBJ2-7, the complete variable domain is DSGVTQTPKHLITATGQRVTLRCSPRSGDLSVYWYQQSLDQGLQFLIQYYNGEERAKGNILERFSAQQFPDLHSELNLSSLELGDSALYFCASSVKGYEQYFGPGTRLTVT.